The 13 T cell receptor beta chains below were found in one sample sequenced in a study of blood T cells in healthy people across ages. For the second PCR, which ran for about 7 to 11 cycles, a sample-barcoded 5' primer and a J-beta primer mix were used. TCRdb re-analysed the 5' RACE reads in MiXCR, keeping a single row per CDR3 protein. Of 1.5 million to 2 million distinct CDR3 sequences in the sample, about 49% are singletons; the top ten hold less than 2.5%. Sequencing was done on a sample of blood. These receptors came from a woman in her 40s in good health.

The rearrangement uses TRBV7-2 and TRBJ1-2, with a tentative D call TRBD1 (5 bases). V dropped 1 base and J dropped 8 bases, with 11 bases sitting between them. Looked up from germline, CDR1 is SGHTA and CDR2 is FQGNSA. The CDR3 has 13 residues. The CDR3 DNA reads TGTGCCAGCAGCTTAGTACGAGGGGTCGGCTACACCTTC. Protein: CASSLVRGVGYTF.

This chain uses TRBV7-2 with TRBJ2-3; D is possibly TRBD2 (5 bases). V lost 1 base and J lost 10, with 15 bases in between. The CDR3 has 14 amino acids. Per the germline V gene, CDR1 is SGHTA and CDR2 is FQGNSA. The DNA of the CDR3 is TGTGCCAGCAGCTTAGAGGGTGGGAGTTTCGCGCAGTATTTT. This codes for CASSLEGGSFAQYF.

This clonotype was recorded a few times. The chain employs TRBV28 and TRBJ2-4, with D maybe TRBD2 (6 bases). The V gene's germline CDR1 is MDHEN and CDR2 SYDVKM. CDR3 length: 15 amino acids. The germline V and J ends were trimmed by 5 bases and 6 bases, with 17 bases remaining between them. Written as DNA, the CDR3 is TGTGCCAGCAGTCTCCAGTGGATGGGGGGAAACATTCAGTACTTC. Translating gives CASSLQWMGGNIQYF.

The rearrangement links TRBV4-1 to TRBJ1-1, with D possibly being TRBD1 (6 bases). V lost 3 bases and J 1 base, leaving 9 bases between the germline ends. CDR1 MGHRA and CDR2 YSYEKL come from the germline V gene. The CDR3 loop spans 14 amino acids. The chain's CDR3 is CASSHEGGNTEAFF. CDR3 nucleotides: TGCGCCAGCAGCCACGAGGGGGGGAACACTGAAGCTTTCTTT.

This clonotype was observed a handful of times. The chain couples TRBV13 to TRBJ2-3, with D possibly TRBD2 on 6 matching bases. V was pared by 8 bases and J by 0 bases, with 18 bases between. CDR3 length: 16 amino acids. Germline V gene lookup returns CDR1 PRHDT and CDR2 FYEKMQ (reference sequence). The CDR3 loop is CASGSGLGVSTDTQYF. CDR3 DNA: TGTGCCAGCGGATCGGGACTGGGGGTTAGCACAGATACGCAGTATTTT.

The chain carries TRBV10-3 and TRBJ1-1; 7 bases line up with TRBD1. The CDR3 is made up of 14 amino acids. The V gene end was trimmed by 10 bases and the J gene end by 1 base; junction bases not matched to a gene: 9. Germline V gene sequence: CDR1 ENHRY, CDR2 SYGVKD. The CDR3 reads CASGQAYGNTEAFF. In nucleotides, the CDR3 is TGTGCCAGCGGACAGGCATATGGGAACACTGAAGCTTTCTTT.

The rearrangement links TRBV7-3 to TRBJ2-5, with D maybe TRBD2 (5 bases). V was pared by 5 bases and J by 7 bases, with 14 bases between. This CDR3 contains 13 residues. Germline-derived CDR1 and CDR2 are SGHTA and FQGTGA. The CDR3 nucleotides read TGTGCCAGCAGCCCCGGACTGGTGGGGACCCAGTACTTC. This sequence encodes CASSPGLVGTQYF.

The chain employs TRBV2 and TRBJ2-1; TRBD2 agrees at 14 bases. J was trimmed by 9 bases and V by 6 bases; bases with no gene match: 7. In germline, CDR1 is SNHLY, CDR2 FYNNEI. CDR3 length equals 15 residues. The CDR3 spells CASSDGLAGGSEQFF. The CDR3 DNA is TGTGCCAGCAGCGACGGACTAGCGGGGGGTTCTGAGCAGTTCTTC.

This clonotype was observed a handful of times. The chain combines TRBV7-2 with TRBJ2-4; 7 bases line up with TRBD1. The ends lost 5 bases at V and 9 bases at J; junction bases unmatched: 10. CDR1 SGHTA and CDR2 FQGNSA come from the germline V gene. This CDR3 is 14 amino acids long. CDR3 coding DNA: TGTGCCAGCAGCCAGGGACAGACGGCGGCCATTCAGTACTTC. Encoded protein: CASSQGQTAAIQYF.

This chain connects TRBV4-2 to TRBJ2-4, with D tentatively TRBD1 (5 bases). The J call may be in error: the DNA end matches TRBJ2-7 better. The CDR3 extends over 15 amino acids. Germline V gene sequence: CDR1 LGHNA, CDR2 YNFKEQ. The CDR3 spells CASSQENTGTYEQYF. The CDR3 DNA reads as TGTGCCAGCAGCCAAGAAAATACAGGAACCTACGAGCAGTACTTC.

The genes are TRBV20-1 and TRBJ2-7; D possibly corresponds to TRBD2 (6 bases). The J call may not be correct, given that the DNA end is closer to TRBJ2-5. CDR3 size: 13 residues. In germline, CDR1 is DFQATT, CDR2 SNEGSKA (reference sequence). CDR3 nucleotides: TGCAGTGCTCCTAAGGGACTGATAGAGACCCAGTACTTC. Residues: CSAPKGLIETQYF.

This clonotype came up a few times. CDR3 sequence: CASSQGIFGSYEQYF. The DNA for the CDR3 is TGCGCCAGCAGCCAAGGAATCTTCGGCTCCTACGAGCAGTACTTC. V is TRBV4-3 and J is TRBJ2-7; D is uncertain. V shed 1 base and J shed 0 bases, with 10 bases lying between them. CDR1 LGHNA and CDR2 YSLEER come from the germline V gene. CDR3 length: 15 residues.

V usage is TRBV7-2 and J usage is TRBJ2-1, with 7 bases identical to TRBD2. With V trimmed by 7 bases and J by 0 bases, 9 bases remained unmatched. This CDR3 has 16 residues. Germline V gives CDR1 SGHTA, CDR2 FQGNSA. CDR3 region: CASTPGSGVSYNEQFF. The CDR3, as DNA: TGTGCCAGCACCCCGGGGAGCGGGGTCTCCTACAATGAGCAGTTCTTC.